The 27 T cell receptor beta chains in this list originate from one sample, sequenced in a study of blood T cell repertoires in COVID-19. Data came from immunoSEQ multiplex PCR; TCRdb stores just in-frame clones and leaves some out. The table records some 130,000 clones, about 76% of them present only once. Sample: peripheral blood. Source of these receptors: an elderly man with acute or convalescent COVID-19.

The chain employs TRBV18 and TRBJ1-2; no clear D gene. The length of the CDR3 is 14 residues. The V and J ends lost 3 bases and 2 bases respectively, with 10 bases between them. Per germline, CDR1 KGHSH and CDR2 LQKENI. CDR3 DNA: TGTGCCAGCTCACCGGCCCAAGCGAACTATGGCTACACCTTC. Amino acids: CASSPAQANYGYTF.

The J gene is TRBJ2-1, the V gene TRBV28; 12 bases line up with TRBD1. The CDR3 extends over 15 amino acids. In germline, CDR1 is MDHEN, CDR2 SYDVKM. Trimming cost V 8 bases and J 9 bases; bases outside gene matches: 11. DNA for the CDR3: TGTGCCAGCTTATCTCCGGGACAGGGGGCGGTTGAGCAGTTCTTC. Translating it yields CASLSPGQGAVEQFF.

The table lists this clone with a few counts. Other DNA sequences in the sample encode the same CDR3. The gene calls are TRBV5-4 and TRBJ1-4; D is unclear. CDR3 length: 14 amino acids. Trimming took 1 base from V and 2 from J, leaving 6 bases between them. Per the germline V gene, CDR1 is SGHNT and CDR2 is YYREEE (reference sequence). CDR3 nucleotides: TGTGCCAGCAGCTTGACGGGGACTAATGAAAAACTGTTTTTT. Translated, it gives CASSLTGTNEKLFF.

This chain connects TRBV19 to TRBJ1-5; 9 bases line up with TRBD1. The CDR3 contains 17 residues. The germline CDR1 and CDR2 sequences are LNHDA and SQIVND (reference sequence). Trimming removed 0 bases from V and 2 bases from J; junction bases left unmatched: 5. The CDR3: CASSIEGTGFGNQPQHF. The CDR3 coding sequence is TGTGCCAGTAGTATAGAGGGGACAGGGTTTGGCAATCAGCCCCAGCATTTT.

The chain uses TRBV3-1 (or the pseudogene TRBV3-2) and TRBJ1-1; TRBD1 agrees at 10 bases. This CDR3 is built from 15 residues. The germline gives CDR1 LGHDT, CDR2 YNNKEL (reference sequence). Losses at the gene ends were 6 bases for V and 4 bases for J; bases not matched to a gene: 8. Here the CDR3 reads CASRRQGAGTTEAFF. The DNA for the CDR3 is TGTGCCAGCAGACGACAGGGGGCGGGGACCACTGAAGCTTTCTTT.

The chain is built from TRBV6-5 and TRBJ1-2; D perhaps matches TRBD1 (6 bases). Deletions cut 6 bases from V and 2 bases from J, with 10 bases between. Germline V CDR1 and CDR2: MNHEY, SVGAGI. This CDR3 has 13 residues. The CDR3 nucleotides are TGTGCCAGCAGGGCCACAGGGAACTATGGCTACACCTTC. It translates to CASRATGNYGYTF.

A word on this clone: Mismatch with germline at one junction end may stem from a read error. This rearrangement joins TRBV6-1 to TRBJ2-3; TRBD1 might be the D (6 bases). Germline lookup yields CDR1 MNHNS and CDR2 SASEGT. The CDR3 totals 14 residues. CDR3 sequence reads: CASSEVGATGTQYF. The DNA of the CDR3 is TGTGCCAGCAGTGAAGTTGGAGCGACAGGTACGCAGTATTTT.

The genes are TRBV7-8 and TRBJ1-5; D may be TRBD1 (6 bases). The V end was cut by 5 bases, the J end by 4 bases, with 15 bases between. CDR3 length: 15 residues. Germline assignment: CDR1 SGHVS and CDR2 FQNEAQ. The CDR3 sequence: CASSTTPQGNQPQHF. The CDR3 region has the DNA TGTGCCAGCAGCACAACCCCCCAGGGGAATCAGCCCCAGCATTTT.

The V and J genes are TRBV11-2 and TRBJ1-3; D unclear. Germline V gene data show CDR1 as SGHAT and CDR2 as FQNNGV. The CDR3 contains 16 residues. V lost 5 bases to trimming and J lost 0 bases, with 14 bases between them. The CDR3 sequence: CASSPWARLSGNTIYF. Here the CDR3 DNA reads TGTGCCAGCAGCCCCTGGGCCAGGCTCTCTGGAAACACCATATATTTT.

The rearrangement uses TRBV5-4 and TRBJ1-1, with TRBD1 matching over 7 bases. Germline V gene lookup returns CDR1 SGHNT and CDR2 YYREEE (reference sequence). This CDR3 contains 16 residues. V was clipped by 3 bases and J by 2 bases; unmatched bases: 10. The DNA of the CDR3 is TGTGCCAGCAGCTCTCCGGGACAGTCACTTAACACTGAAGCTTTCTTT. It yields the protein CASSSPGQSLNTEAFF.

The chain joins TRBV11-2 to TRBJ2-6; D not certain. CDR1 is SGHAT, CDR2 FQNNGV, per germline. The CDR3 has 17 residues. V was trimmed by 0 bases and J by 5 bases, leaving 14 bases between them. CDR3 bases: TGTGCCAGCAGCTTAGATGTGGAGCTGCTTAGGGCCAACGTCCTGACTTTC. Its translation: CASSLDVELLRANVLTF.

This chain uses TRBV6-5 with TRBJ2-1; D possibly corresponds to TRBD1 (5 bases). This CDR3 has 14 residues. Germline V gene sequence: CDR1 MNHEY, CDR2 SVGAGI. Trimming stripped 6 bases from V and 6 bases from J, with 15 bases between. Here the CDR3 DNA reads TGTGCCAGCAGACCCGGACAAATCCCCAATGAGCAGTTCTTC. It codes for CASRPGQIPNEQFF.

As DNA, the CDR3 is TGTGCCAGCAGCCTAGGACAGGCTCCTGGCACAGATACGCAGTATTTT. This gives the protein CASSLGQAPGTDTQYF. The genes are TRBV5-4 and TRBJ2-3; 7 nucleotides align to TRBD1. V gave up 4 bases and J gave up 1 base; unmatched junction bases: 9. Germline assignment: CDR1 SGHNT and CDR2 YYREEE (reference sequence). The CDR3 sequence is 16 residues long.

V and J are TRBV19 and TRBJ2-1, with 12 bases that match TRBD2. The ends lost 9 bases at V and 3 bases at J; junction bases unmatched: 6. The CDR3 is 15 amino acids. CDR1 LNHDA and CDR2 SQIVND come from the germline V gene (reference sequence). The CDR3 is CASKRLAGDYNEQFF. As DNA, the CDR3 is TGTGCCAGCAAAAGACTAGCGGGGGACTACAATGAGCAGTTCTTC.

The chain recombines TRBV7-2 with TRBJ2-2; D remains unclear. The CDR3 has 12 amino acids. V lost 6 bases to trimming and J lost 3 bases, with 5 bases between them. The germline CDR1 and CDR2 sequences are SGHTA and FQGNSA. The CDR3 region has the DNA TGTGCCAGCAGTTATCACACCGGGGAGCTGTTTTTT. Encoded protein: CASSYHTGELFF.

V usage is TRBV27 and J usage is TRBJ1-2, with D uncertain. Germline assignment: CDR1 MNHEY and CDR2 SMNVEV (reference sequence). CDR3 size: 13 residues. Trimming took 7 bases from V and 7 from J, leaving 16 bases between them. CDR3 sequence: CASNPGVSGGYTF. The CDR3 DNA reads TGTGCCAGCAACCCCGGGGTCTCTGGTGGCTACACCTTC.

This rearrangement joins TRBV6-1 to TRBJ1-6; no clear D. With 4 bases removed from V and 0 bases from J, the gap between germline ends came to 10 bases. Germline values: CDR1 MNHNS, CDR2 SASEGT. The CDR3 consists of 16 residues. Here the CDR3 DNA reads TGTGCCAGCAGTGTCTTTGAGAGCTCCTATAATTCACCCCTCCACTTT. It codes for CASSVFESSYNSPLHF.

The chain combines TRBV7-2 with TRBJ2-2; possibly TRBD2 for D (6 bases). The CDR3 runs 15 residues. V was pared by 5 bases and J by 4 bases, with 14 bases between. Germline V gives CDR1 SGHTA, CDR2 FQGNSA. The CDR3 nucleotides are TGTGCCAGCAGCCAGGAGGGTTCGGGCACCGGGGAGCTGTTTTTT. Amino acids: CASSQEGSGTGELFF. Combining the CDR3 with reference TRBV7-2 and TRBJ2-2 gives the whole variable domain GAGVSQSPSNKVTEKGKDVELRCDPISGHTALYWYRQSLGQGLEFLIYFQGNSAPDKSGLPSDRFSAERTGGSVSTLTIQRTQQEDSAVYLCASSQEGSGTGELFFGEGSRLTVL.

The V and J genes are TRBV6-6 and TRBJ2-7; unclear D gene. V was trimmed by 2 bases and J by 4 bases, leaving 6 bases between them. The CDR3 contains 12 residues. Germline CDR1 MNHNY, CDR2 SVGAGI (reference sequence). The chain's CDR3 is CASSYAAYEQYF. CDR3 nucleotides: TGTGCCAGCAGTTACGCGGCGTACGAGCAGTACTTC.

The rearrangement links TRBV28 to TRBJ2-7; 8 bases match TRBD1. This CDR3 contains 13 residues. J gave up 2 bases and V 8 bases, and 5 bases lay outside the gene matches. CDR1 is MDHEN and CDR2 is SYDVKM in the germline V gene. The chain's CDR3 is CASRTGTTYEQYF. The DNA of the CDR3 is TGTGCCAGCCGGACAGGGACAACCTACGAGCAGTACTTC. The variable domain in full, with the rest retrieved from reference TRBV28 and TRBJ2-7, is DVKVTQSSRYLVKRTGEKVFLECVQDMDHENMFWYRQDPGLGLRLIYFSYDVKMKEKGDIPEGYSVSREKKERFSLILESASTNQTSMYLCASRTGTTYEQYFGPGTRLTVT.

This clone appeared once. This rearrangement joins TRBV3-1 (or the pseudogene TRBV3-2) to TRBJ2-1; D might be TRBD1 (5 bases). This CDR3 is built from 13 residues. From germline, CDR1 is LGHDT and CDR2 YNNKEL (reference sequence). V was clipped by 4 bases and J by 6 bases, with 10 bases between them. The DNA of the CDR3 is TGTGCCAGCAGCCTAAGGGGTCTCAATGAGCAGTTCTTC. Encoded protein: CASSLRGLNEQFF.

The chain couples TRBV7-6 to TRBJ1-4; the D is unclear. V dropped 3 bases and J dropped 4 bases, with 15 bases sitting between them. The CDR3 is made up of 16 amino acids. Germline V lookup: CDR1 SGHVS, CDR2 FNYEAQ. The chain's CDR3 is CASSLLPGSFNEKLFF. CDR3 sequence (DNA): TGTGCCAGCAGCTTGCTGCCGGGGAGTTTTAATGAAAAACTGTTTTTT.

This chain joins TRBV28 and TRBJ2-2; TRBD2 agrees at 9 bases. The CDR3 length is 19 residues. The V gene's germline CDR1 is MDHEN and CDR2 SYDVKM. After removal of 7 bases from V and 5 bases from J, the junction contained 20 bases not matched to a gene. The DNA of the CDR3 is TGTGCCAGCAACCCCCCGCGGGGGGGCCGCGGTAGGGTGACCGGGGAGCTGTTTTTT. Amino acid sequence: CASNPPRGGRGRVTGELFF.

V and J are TRBV5-8 and TRBJ1-1, with a weak D call TRBD1 (5 bases). The CDR3 runs 14 residues. The V and J ends lost 0 bases and 2 bases respectively, with 8 bases between them. The germline V gene encodes CDR1 SGHTS and CDR2 YDEGEE. The CDR3 spells CASSLGGGNTEAFF. In DNA form, the CDR3 reads TGTGCCAGCAGCTTGGGGGGCGGCAACACTGAAGCTTTCTTT.

The J gene is TRBJ2-2, the V gene TRBV19; no firm D call. The V and J ends lost 3 bases and 1 base respectively, with 6 bases between them. The length of the CDR3 is 14 residues. Germline V lookup: CDR1 LNHDA, CDR2 SQIVND (reference sequence). In nucleotides, the CDR3 is TGTGCCAGTAGTATTCAGGAGAACACCGGGGAGCTGTTTTTT. Encoded protein: CASSIQENTGELFF.

The CDR3 bases are TGTGCCACCGCAGCGAGCACAGATACGCAGTATTTT. It encodes CATAASTDTQYF. The chain links TRBV24-1 to TRBJ2-3; the D is unclear. The CDR3 runs 12 residues. Trimming removed 9 bases at V and 0 bases at J, with 6 bases between. The germline V gene encodes CDR1 KGHDR and CDR2 SFDVKD.

This sequence joins TRBV28 and TRBJ1-2; no definite D call. The V gene lost 6 bases and the J gene lost 0 bases, with 14 bases spanning the gap. Germline V gives CDR1 MDHEN, CDR2 SYDVKM. The CDR3 covers 15 residues. The CDR3 DNA sequence: TGTGCCAGCAGCTTCCCCCCAGGTTCTAACTATGGCTACACCTTC. Its protein is CASSFPPGSNYGYTF.